Only one count was recorded for the clone carrying this T cell receptor (beta chain). Only in-frame clones appear in the TCRdb table, and some are missing; sequencing was by immunoSEQ multiplex PCR. This table holds some 81,000 clones, 85% to 95% found once. The record originates from a study of T cell changes during pregnancy in multiple sclerosis. Germline CDR1 and CDR2: LNHDA and SQIVND (reference sequence). This CDR3 comprises 13 residues. J lost 8 bases, V lost 9 bases, and 12 bases had no gene match. The material sequenced was peripheral blood, taken after pregnancy. The TCR originated in a female donor in good health, enrolled as a control in a pregnancy study. The genes are TRBV19 and TRBJ1-2, with TRBD1 matching over 7 bases. Written as DNA, the CDR3 is TGTGCCAGCTCGACAGGGTATGCGTACGGCTACACCTTC. Protein: CASSTGYAYGYTF.